This entry features one T cell receptor (beta chain) sequence. Its matching antigen is unknown. TCRdb's copy holds only in-frame clones and misses some; the assay was immunoSEQ multiplex PCR. This table has around 50,000 clones, about nine tenths appearing once. Germline values: CDR1 SNHLY, CDR2 FYNNEI. The J segment lost 8 bases and the V segment lost 4 bases, leaving 6 bases of the junction unmatched. The length of the CDR3 is 14 residues. These data come from a study of T cells in localized non-small cell lung cancer. Whole-study findings and limits: Without multi-region sequencing, intratumor heterogeneity could not be excluded. The study detected a median around 57 of the top 100 tumor clones in adjacent lung. Among the tissues sampled, uninvolved adjacent lung had the highest T cell clonality, above tumor. Increased T cell density in blood showed an association with longer overall survival.

Sequenced material: peripheral blood, taken before any cancer treatment. This chain uses TRBV2 with TRBJ1-2; 11 bases align to TRBD1. The sequence derives from a woman aged 35-75 years with stage I lung adenocarcinoma. CDR3 sequence reads: CASSGGQGAKGYTF. CDR3 DNA: TGTGCCAGCAGTGGCGGACAGGGGGCCAAAGGCTACACCTTC.